The clone carrying this TCR beta chain has at least ten counts. Treatment of any kind had been given to no patient before thyroid surgery. V gave up 6 bases and J gave up 2 bases, with 18 bases separating them. CDR1 is MNHEY, CDR2 SVGEGT, per germline. The CDR3 sequence is 16 residues long. TCRdb re-called the PCR reads with MiXCR. In the table there are approximately 26,000 clones, around 24% of which are singletons. These data originate in a study of metastatic and nonmetastatic thyroid tumors. Study summary: Repertoire comparisons spanned blood and tumor or nodule tissue from malignant and benign thyroid patients.

The sequence derives from a female donor with papillary thyroid cancer or a benign thyroid nodule (not recorded which). Some clones in this sample may be carry-over from other donors' samples. Sequences were obtained from blood. V gene TRBV6-2 or TRBV6-3 combines with J gene TRBJ2-3, with D possibly being TRBD2 (6 bases). The CDR3 coding sequence is TGTGCCAGCAGGCCTCCACTACTAGCACCCACAGATACGCAGTATTTT. It codes for CASRPPLLAPTDTQYF.